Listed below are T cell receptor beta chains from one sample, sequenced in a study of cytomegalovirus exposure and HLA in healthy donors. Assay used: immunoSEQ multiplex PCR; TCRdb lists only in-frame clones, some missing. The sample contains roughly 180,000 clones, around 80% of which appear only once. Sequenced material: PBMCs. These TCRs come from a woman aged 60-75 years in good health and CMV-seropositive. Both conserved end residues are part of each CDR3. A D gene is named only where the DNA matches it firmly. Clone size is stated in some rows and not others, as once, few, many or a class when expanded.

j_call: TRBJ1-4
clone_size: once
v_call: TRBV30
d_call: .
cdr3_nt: TGTGCCTGGAACGCGGGAGTTGGTGAAAAACTGTTTTTT
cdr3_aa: CAWNAGVGEKLFF

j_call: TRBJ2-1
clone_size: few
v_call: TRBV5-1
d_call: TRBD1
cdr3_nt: TGCGCCAGCAGCCTAGGACAGGGGGCGTCCCATGAGCAGTTCTTC
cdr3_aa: CASSLGQGASHEQFF

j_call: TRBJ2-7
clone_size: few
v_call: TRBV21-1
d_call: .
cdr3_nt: TGTGCCAGCAGCGCGAGGGGACTGGCGTCCTACGAGCAGTACTTC
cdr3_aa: CASSARGLASYEQYF

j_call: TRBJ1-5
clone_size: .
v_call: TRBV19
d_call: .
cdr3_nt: TGTGCCAGTAGTTTGGACATCGGAACCAATCAGCCCCAGCATTTT
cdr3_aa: CASSLDIGTNQPQHF

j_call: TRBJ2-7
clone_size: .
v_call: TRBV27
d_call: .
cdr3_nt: TGTGCCAGCGGTTACAGCCCTCAATTTGTAGGGGGTTCCTACGAGCAGTACTTC
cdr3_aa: CASGYSPQFVGGSYEQYF

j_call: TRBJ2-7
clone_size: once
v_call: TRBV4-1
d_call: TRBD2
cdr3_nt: TGCGCCAGCAGCCAAGATAGCAGACTAGCGGGCTACGAGCAGTACTTC
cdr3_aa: CASSQDSRLAGYEQYF

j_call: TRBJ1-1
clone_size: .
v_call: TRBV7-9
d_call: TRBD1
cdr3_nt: TGTGCCAGCAGCTTAGACAGGGGCTCTGAAGCTTTCTTT
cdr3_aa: CASSLDRGSEAFF

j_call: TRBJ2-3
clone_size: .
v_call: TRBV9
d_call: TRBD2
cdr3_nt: TGTGCCAGCAGCGCCTTACTAGCGGGAGTAACAGATACGCAGTATTTT
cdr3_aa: CASSALLAGVTDTQYF

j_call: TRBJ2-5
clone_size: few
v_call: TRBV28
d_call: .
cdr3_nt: TGTGCCAGCCTCACCCGTGGAGGCCAAGAGACCCAGTACTTC
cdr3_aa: CASLTRGGQETQYF

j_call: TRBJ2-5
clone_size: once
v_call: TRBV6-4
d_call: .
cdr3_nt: TGTGCCAGTCTTACCGGACAAGTAGAGACCCAGTACTTC
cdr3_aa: CASLTGQVETQYF

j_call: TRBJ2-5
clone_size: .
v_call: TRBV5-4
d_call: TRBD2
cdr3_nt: TGTGCCAGCAGCTTGGGAGCCCCAGCTAGCGGGAGGGAGACCCAGTACTTC
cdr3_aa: CASSLGAPASGRETQYF

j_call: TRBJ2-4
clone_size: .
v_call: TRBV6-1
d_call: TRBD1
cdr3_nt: TGTGCCAGCAGTGCCGGGACAGAAAACAGTCAGTACTTC
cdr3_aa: CASSAGTENSQYF

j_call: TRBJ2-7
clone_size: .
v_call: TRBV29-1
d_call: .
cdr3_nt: TGCAGCGTAGAGGGTTCAACCTACGAGCAGTACTTC
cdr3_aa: CSVEGSTYEQYF

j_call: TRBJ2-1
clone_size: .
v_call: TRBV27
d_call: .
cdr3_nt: TGTGCCAGCCGCCTTCGGGACAACTCCTACAATGAGCAGTTCTTC
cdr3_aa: CASRLRDNSYNEQFF

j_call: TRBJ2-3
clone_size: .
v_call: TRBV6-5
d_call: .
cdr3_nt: TGTGCCAGCAGACCATTAAGGACAGGCACAGATACGCAGTATTTT
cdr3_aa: CASRPLRTGTDTQYF

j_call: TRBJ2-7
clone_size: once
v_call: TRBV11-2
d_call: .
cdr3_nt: TGTGCCAGCAGCTTAGATATGCAAAGCACCTACGAGCAGTACTTC
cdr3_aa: CASSLDMQSTYEQYF

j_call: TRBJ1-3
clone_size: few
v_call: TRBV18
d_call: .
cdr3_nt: TGTGCCAGCTCACCAGGACGGGGTGGAAACACCATATATTTT
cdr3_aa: CASSPGRGGNTIYF

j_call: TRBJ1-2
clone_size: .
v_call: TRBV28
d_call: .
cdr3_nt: TGTGCCAGCGATTCAGGAGGGTTTGGCTACACCTTC
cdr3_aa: CASDSGGFGYTF

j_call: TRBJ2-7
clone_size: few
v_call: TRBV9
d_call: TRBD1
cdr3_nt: TGTGCCAGCAGCGGAACTTACGGGACAGGGAGATACGAGCAGTACTTC
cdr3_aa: CASSGTYGTGRYEQYF

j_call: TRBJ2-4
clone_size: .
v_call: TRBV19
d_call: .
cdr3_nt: TGTGCCAGTTCGCAGGCAGCGGCCAAAAACAGTCAGTACTTC
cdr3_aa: CASSQAAAKNSQYF

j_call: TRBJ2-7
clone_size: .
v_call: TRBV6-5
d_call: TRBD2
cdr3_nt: TGTGCCAGCAGTTATTCTCCAGCGGGGGACTACGAGCAGTACTTC
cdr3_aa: CASSYSPAGDYEQYF

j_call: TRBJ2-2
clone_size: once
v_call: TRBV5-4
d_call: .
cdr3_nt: TGTGCCAGCAGCGGGGGGTGGAGGAGTGCCGGGGAGCTGTTTTTT
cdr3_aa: CASSGGWRSAGELFF

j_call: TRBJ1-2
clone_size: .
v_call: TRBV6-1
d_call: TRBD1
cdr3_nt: TGTGCCAGCAGTGCCGCGACAGGGGGCGCAACCGGCTACACCTTC
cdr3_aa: CASSAATGGATGYTF

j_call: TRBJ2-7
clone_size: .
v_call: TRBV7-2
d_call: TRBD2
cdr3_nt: TGTGCCAGCAGCTTATGGACTAGCGGCTACGAGCAGTACTTC
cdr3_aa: CASSLWTSGYEQYF

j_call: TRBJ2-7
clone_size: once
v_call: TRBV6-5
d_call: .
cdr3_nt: TGTGCCAGCCGGCAGGGTTTCTACGAGCAGTACTTC
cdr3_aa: CASRQGFYEQYF

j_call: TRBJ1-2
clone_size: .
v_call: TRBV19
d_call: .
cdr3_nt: TGTGCCAGTAGTATAGTACCAGTTCGCTATGGCTACACCTTC
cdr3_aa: CASSIVPVRYGYTF

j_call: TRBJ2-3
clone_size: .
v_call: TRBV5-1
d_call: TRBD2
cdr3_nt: TGCGCCAGCAGCTTGGTAGTGTCGGGGGGAGATACGCAGTATTTT
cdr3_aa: CASSLVVSGGDTQYF

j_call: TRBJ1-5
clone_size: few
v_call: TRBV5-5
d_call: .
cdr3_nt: TGTGCCAGCAGCCTGACGGCCTTGGGCGGCAATCAGCCCCAGCATTTT
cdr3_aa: CASSLTALGGNQPQHF

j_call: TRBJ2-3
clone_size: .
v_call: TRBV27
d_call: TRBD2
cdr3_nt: TGTGCCAGACTAGCGGGAGTTGGAGATACGCAGTATTTT
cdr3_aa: CARLAGVGDTQYF

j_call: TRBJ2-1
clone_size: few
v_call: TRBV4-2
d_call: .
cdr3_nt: TGTGCCAGCAGCCAAGATAGCGGCTCCTACAATGAGCAGTTCTTC
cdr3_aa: CASSQDSGSYNEQFF

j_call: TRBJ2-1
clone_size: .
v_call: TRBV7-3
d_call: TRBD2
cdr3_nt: TGTGCCAGCAGCTCCTCCGGGACTAGCCCCAATGAGCAGTTCTTC
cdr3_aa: CASSSSGTSPNEQFF

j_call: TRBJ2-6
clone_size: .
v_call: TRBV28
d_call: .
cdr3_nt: TGTGCCAGCAGTTTAACGGGACACAACTCTGGGGCCAACGGCCTGACTTTC
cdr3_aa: CASSLTGHNSGANGLTF

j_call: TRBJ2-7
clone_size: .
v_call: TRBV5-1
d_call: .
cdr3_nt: TGCGCCAGCAGCTTGGCCCCCCGGGAAGGAGCCGAGCAGTACTTC
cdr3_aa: CASSLAPREGAEQYF

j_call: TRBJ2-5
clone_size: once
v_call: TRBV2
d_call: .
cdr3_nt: TGTGCCAGCATGGCACCAGTCCAAGAGACCCAGTACTTC
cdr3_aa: CASMAPVQETQYF

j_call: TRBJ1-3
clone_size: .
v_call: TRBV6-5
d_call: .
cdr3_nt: TGTGCCACAACAGGGCCTGGAAACACCATATATTTT
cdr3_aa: CATTGPGNTIYF

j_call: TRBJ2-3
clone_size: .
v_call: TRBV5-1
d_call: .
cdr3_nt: TGCGCCAGCAGCGCAAGCTCTACAGATACGCAGTATTTT
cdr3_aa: CASSASSTDTQYF